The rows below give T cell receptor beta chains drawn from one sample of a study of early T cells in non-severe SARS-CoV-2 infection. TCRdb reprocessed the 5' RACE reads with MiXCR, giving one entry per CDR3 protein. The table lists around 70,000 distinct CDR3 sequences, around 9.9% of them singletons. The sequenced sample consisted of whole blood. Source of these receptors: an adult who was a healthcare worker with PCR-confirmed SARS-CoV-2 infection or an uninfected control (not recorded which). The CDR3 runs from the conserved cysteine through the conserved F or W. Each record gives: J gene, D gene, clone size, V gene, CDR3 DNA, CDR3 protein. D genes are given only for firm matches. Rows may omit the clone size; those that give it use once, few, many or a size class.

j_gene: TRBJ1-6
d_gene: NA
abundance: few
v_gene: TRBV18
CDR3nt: TGTGCCAGCTCACCGGGCGCGCACACTAATAATTCACCCCTCCACTTT
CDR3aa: CASSPGAHTNNSPLHF

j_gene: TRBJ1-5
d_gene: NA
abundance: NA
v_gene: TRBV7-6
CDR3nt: TGTGCCAGCAGCTTAACCTCTGGGAGCAATCAGCCCCAGCATTTT
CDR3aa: CASSLTSGSNQPQHF

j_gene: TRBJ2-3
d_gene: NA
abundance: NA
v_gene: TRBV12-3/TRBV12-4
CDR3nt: TGTGCCAGCAGTTCAAGGACGGCGCAGTATTTT
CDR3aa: CASSSRTAQYF

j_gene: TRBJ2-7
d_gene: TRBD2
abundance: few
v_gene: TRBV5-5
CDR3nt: TGTGCCAGCAGCCGCCTAGCGGGAGTATGGGAGCAGTACTTC
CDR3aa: CASSRLAGVWEQYF

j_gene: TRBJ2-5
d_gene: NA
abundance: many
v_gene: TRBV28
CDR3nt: TGTGCCAGCAGTCTACGGAGGGGGAGCCAGTACTTC
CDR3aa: CASSLRRGSQYF

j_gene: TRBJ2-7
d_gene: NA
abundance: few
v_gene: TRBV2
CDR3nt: TGTGCCAGCAGTCGCGACAGAACTTACGACTGGGTTCTCCGTATGCAGTACTTC
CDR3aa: CASSRDRTYDWVLRMQYF

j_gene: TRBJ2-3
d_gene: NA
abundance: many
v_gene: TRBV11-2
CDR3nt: TGTGCCAGCAGCTTTAGCGGTGCTAGCACAGATACGCAGTATTTT
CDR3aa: CASSFSGASTDTQYF

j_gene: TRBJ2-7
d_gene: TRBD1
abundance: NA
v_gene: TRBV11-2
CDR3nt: TGTGCCAGCAGCTTCAGCCGGGACAGTACCTACGAGCAGTACTTC
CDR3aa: CASSFSRDSTYEQYF

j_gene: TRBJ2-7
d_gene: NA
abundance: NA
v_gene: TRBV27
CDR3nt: TGTGCCAGCAGTTTATCAGGGATGGACTACGAGCAGTACTTC
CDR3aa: CASSLSGMDYEQYF

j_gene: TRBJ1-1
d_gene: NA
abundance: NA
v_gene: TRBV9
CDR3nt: TGTGCCAGCAGCGTAGACAAGTACACTGAAGCTTTCTTT
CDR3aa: CASSVDKYTEAFF

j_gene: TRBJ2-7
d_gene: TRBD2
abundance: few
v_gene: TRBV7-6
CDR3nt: TGTGCCAGCAGCGCCCGTTATAGCGGGAACTACGAGCAGTACTTC
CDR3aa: CASSARYSGNYEQYF

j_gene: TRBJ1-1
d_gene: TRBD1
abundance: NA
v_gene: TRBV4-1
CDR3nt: TGCGCCAGCAGCCCAGGGGGTGGGGGGTACACTGAAGCTTTCTTT
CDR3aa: CASSPGGGGYTEAFF

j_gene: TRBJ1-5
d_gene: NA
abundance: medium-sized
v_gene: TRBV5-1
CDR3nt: TGCGCCAGCAGCTTGAATGGCAATCAGCCCCAGCATTTT
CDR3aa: CASSLNGNQPQHF

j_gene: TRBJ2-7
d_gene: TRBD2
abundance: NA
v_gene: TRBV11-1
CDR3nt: TGTGCCAGCAGCCCTAGCGGACCAATGGATACCTACGAGCAGTACTTC
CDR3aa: CASSPSGPMDTYEQYF

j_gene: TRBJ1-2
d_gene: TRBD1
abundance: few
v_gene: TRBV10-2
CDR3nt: TGCGCCAGCAGTTTTTCGGACAGGAACTACTATGGCTACACCTTC
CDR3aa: CASSFSDRNYYGYTF

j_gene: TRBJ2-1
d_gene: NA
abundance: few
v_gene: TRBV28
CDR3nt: TGTGCCATCAGAGGAAGTACTGAGCAGTTCTTC
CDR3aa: CAIRGSTEQFF

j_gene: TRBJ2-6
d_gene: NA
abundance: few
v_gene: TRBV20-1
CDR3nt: TGCAGTGCTAGAAAACAGGGAGCTGGGGCCAACGTCCTGACTTTC
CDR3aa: CSARKQGAGANVLTF

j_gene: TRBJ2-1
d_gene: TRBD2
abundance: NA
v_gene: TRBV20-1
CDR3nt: TGCAGTGCTCCTAAGCGGGGACGGTCCTACAATGAGCAGTTCTTC
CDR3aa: CSAPKRGRSYNEQFF